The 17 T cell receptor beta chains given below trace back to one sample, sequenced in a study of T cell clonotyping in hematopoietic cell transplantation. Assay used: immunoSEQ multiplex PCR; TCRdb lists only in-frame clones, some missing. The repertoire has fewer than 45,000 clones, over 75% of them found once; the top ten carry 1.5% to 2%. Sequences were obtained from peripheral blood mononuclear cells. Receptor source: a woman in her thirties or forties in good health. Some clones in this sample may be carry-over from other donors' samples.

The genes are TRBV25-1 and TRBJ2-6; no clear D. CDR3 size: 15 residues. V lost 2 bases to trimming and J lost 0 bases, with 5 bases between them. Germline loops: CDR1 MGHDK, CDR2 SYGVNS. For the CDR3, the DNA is TGTGCCAGCAGTGAAACGGACTCTGGGGCCAACGTCCTGACTTTC. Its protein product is CASSETDSGANVLTF.

CDR3 in amino acids: CAWSPGISYEQYF. The CDR3 bases are TGTGCCTGGAGTCCAGGGATCTCCTACGAGCAGTACTTC. The chain joins TRBV30 to TRBJ2-7, with TRBD1 as a possible D gene (5 bases). Germline CDR1 is GTSNPN and CDR2 is SVGIG (reference sequence). CDR3 length: 13 amino acids. With 2 bases removed from V and 0 bases from J, the gap between germline ends came to 8 bases. Variable domain in full (rest from reference TRBV30 and TRBJ2-7): SQTIHQWPATLVQPVGSPLSLECTVEGTSNPNLYWYRQAAGRGLQLLFYSVGIGQISSEVPQNLSASRPQDRQFILSSKKLLLSDSGFYLCAWSPGISYEQYFGPGTRLTVT.

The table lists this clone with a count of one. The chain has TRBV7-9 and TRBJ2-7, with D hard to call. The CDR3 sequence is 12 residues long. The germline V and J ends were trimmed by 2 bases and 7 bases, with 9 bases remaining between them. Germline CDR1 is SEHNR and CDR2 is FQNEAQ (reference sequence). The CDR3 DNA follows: TGTGCCAGCAGCTTAAACCCCTGGGAGCAGTACTTC. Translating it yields CASSLNPWEQYF.

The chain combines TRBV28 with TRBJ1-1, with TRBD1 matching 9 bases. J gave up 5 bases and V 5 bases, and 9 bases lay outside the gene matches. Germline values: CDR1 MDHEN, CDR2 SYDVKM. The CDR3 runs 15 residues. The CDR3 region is CASSIGQGLGTEAFF. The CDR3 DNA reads TGTGCCAGCAGTATCGGACAGGGGTTGGGTACTGAAGCTTTCTTT.

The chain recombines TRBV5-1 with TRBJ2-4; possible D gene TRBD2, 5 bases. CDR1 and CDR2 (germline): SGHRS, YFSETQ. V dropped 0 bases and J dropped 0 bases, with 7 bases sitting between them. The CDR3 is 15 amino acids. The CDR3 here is CASSLGGSAKNIQYF. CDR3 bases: TGCGCCAGCAGCTTGGGAGGGTCAGCCAAAAACATTCAGTACTTC.

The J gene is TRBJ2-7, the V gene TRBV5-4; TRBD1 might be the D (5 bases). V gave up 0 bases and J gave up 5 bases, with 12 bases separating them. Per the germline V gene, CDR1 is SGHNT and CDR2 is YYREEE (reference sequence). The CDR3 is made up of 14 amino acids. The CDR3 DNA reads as TGTGCCAGCAGCTTGGACCAGGGTGGGAACGAGCAGTACTTC. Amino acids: CASSLDQGGNEQYF.

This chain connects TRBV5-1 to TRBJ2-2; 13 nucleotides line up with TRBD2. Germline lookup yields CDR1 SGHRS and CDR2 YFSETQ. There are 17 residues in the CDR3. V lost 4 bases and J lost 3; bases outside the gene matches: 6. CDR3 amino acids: CASSSEGLAGDTGELFF. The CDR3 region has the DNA TGCGCCAGCAGCAGCGAAGGACTAGCGGGGGACACCGGGGAGCTGTTTTTT. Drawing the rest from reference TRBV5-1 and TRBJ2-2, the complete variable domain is KAGVTQTPRYLIKTRGQQVTLSCSPISGHRSVSWYQQTPGQGLQFLFEYFSETQRNKGNFPGRFSGRQFSNSRSEMNVSTLELGDSALYLCASSSEGLAGDTGELFFGEGSRLTVL.

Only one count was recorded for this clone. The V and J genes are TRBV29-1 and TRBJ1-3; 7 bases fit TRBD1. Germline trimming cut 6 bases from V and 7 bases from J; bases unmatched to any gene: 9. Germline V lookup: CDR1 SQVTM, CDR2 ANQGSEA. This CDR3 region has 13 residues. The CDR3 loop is CSVRDSLLNTIYF. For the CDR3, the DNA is TGCAGCGTCCGGGACAGCCTCCTCAACACCATATATTTT.

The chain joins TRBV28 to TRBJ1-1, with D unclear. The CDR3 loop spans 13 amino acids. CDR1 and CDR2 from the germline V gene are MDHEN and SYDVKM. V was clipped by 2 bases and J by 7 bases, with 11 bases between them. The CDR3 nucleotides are TGTGCCAGCAGTTTAGGAGTGGAGGGTGAAGCTTTCTTT. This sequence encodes CASSLGVEGEAFF.

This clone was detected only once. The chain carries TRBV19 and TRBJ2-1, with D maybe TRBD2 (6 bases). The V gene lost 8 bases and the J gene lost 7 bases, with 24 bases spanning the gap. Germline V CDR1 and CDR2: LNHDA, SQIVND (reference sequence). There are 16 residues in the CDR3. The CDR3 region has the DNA TGTGCCAGTCGTGGCGGGGCCAGGGTAGCCGGTAATGAGCAGTTCTTC. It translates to CASRGGARVAGNEQFF.

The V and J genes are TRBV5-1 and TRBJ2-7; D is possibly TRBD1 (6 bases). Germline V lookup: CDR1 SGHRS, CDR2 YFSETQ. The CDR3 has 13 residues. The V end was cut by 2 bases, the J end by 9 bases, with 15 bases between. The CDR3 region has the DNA TGCGCCAGCAGCTTCGACGCTTTGGGGGCGCAGTACTTC. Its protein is CASSFDALGAQYF. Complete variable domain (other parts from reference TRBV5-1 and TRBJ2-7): KAGVTQTPRYLIKTRGQQVTLSCSPISGHRSVSWYQQTPGQGLQFLFEYFSETQRNKGNFPGRFSGRQFSNSRSEMNVSTLELGDSALYLCASSFDALGAQYFGPGTRLTVT.

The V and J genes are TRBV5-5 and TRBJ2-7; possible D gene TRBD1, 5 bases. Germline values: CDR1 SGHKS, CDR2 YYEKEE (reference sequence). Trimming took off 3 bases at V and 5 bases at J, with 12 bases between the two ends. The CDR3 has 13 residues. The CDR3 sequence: CASSSKGPNEQYF. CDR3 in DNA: TGTGCCAGCAGCTCGAAGGGGCCCAACGAGCAGTACTTC. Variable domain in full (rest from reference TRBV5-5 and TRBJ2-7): DAGVTQSPTHLIKTRGQQVTLRCSPISGHKSVSWYQQVLGQGPQFIFQYYEKEERGRGNFPDRFSARQFPNYSSELNVNALLLGDSALYLCASSSKGPNEQYFGPGTRLTVT.

CDR3 in DNA: TGTGCCAGCAGCTTAGTAACTAGCGGGAGGGGGGCGACAGATACGCAGTATTTT. Translating gives CASSLVTSGRGATDTQYF. This chain connects TRBV11-2 to TRBJ2-3; 13 bases are shared with TRBD2. This CDR3 contains 18 residues. The V gene's germline CDR1 is SGHAT and CDR2 FQNNGV. The trim removed 1 base at V and 3 bases at J, leaving 7 bases unmatched.

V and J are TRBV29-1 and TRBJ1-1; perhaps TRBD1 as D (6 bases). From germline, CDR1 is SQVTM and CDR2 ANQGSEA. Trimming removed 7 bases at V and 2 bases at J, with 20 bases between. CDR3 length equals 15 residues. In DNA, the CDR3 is TGCAGCGCTAGACGAGGGGGGGGGATAAACACTGAAGCTTTCTTT. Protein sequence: CSARRGGGINTEAFF.

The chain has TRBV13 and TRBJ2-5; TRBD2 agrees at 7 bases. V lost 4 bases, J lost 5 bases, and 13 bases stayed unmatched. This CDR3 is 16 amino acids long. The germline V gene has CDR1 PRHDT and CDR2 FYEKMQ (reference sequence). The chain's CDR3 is CASSSRVAGTGETQYF. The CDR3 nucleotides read TGTGCCAGCAGCTCCCGAGTAGCGGGCACCGGGGAGACCCAGTACTTC.

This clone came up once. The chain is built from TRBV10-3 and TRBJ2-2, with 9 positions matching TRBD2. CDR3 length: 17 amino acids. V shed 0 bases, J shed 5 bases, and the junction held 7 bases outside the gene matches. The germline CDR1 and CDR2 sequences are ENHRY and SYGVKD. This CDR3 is CAISESALAGFTGELFF. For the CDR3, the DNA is TGTGCCATCAGTGAGTCAGCTCTAGCGGGATTTACCGGGGAGCTGTTTTTT.

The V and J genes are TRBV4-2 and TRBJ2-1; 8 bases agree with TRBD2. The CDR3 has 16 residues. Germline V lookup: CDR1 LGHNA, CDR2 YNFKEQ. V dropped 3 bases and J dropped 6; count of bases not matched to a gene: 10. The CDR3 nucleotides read TGTGCCAGCAGCCAGGTGTCCGGGACTAGTGGCAATGAGCAGTTCTTC. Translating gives CASSQVSGTSGNEQFF.